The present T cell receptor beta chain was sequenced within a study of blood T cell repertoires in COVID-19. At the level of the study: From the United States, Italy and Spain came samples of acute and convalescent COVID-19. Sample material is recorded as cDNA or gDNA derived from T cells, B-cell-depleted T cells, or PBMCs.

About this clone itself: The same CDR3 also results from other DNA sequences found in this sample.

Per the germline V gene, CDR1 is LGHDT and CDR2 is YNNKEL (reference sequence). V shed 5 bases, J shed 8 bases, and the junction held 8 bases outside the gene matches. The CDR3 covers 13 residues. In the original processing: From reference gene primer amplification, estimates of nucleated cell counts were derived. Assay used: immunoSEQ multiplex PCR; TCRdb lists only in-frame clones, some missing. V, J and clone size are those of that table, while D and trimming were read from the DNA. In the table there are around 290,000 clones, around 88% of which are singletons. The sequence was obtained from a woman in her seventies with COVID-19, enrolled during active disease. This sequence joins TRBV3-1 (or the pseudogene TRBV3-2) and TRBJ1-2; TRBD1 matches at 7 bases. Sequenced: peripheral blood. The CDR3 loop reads CASSLRQGRGYTF. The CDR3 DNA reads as TGTGCCAGCAGCTTAAGACAGGGAAGAGGCTACACCTTC.